This T cell receptor beta chain came from a study of blood T cell repertoires in COVID-19. Generated by immunoSEQ multiplex PCR, the TCRdb table keeps only in-frame clones and is missing some. The sample has 50,000 to 65,000 clones; just under 75% are singletons. The V gene lost 6 bases and the J gene lost 7 bases, with 12 bases spanning the gap. CDR3 size: 12 residues. Germline V CDR1 and CDR2: KGHSH, LQKENI. The V gene is TRBV18, the J gene TRBJ1-1, with D maybe TRBD1 (5 bases). Sample: peripheral blood. The sequence was collected from a woman in her seventies with COVID-19, enrolled during active disease. The CDR3 bases are TGTGCCAGCTCGGGGGGAGAGATTGAAGCTTTCTTT. This gives the protein CASSGGEIEAFF.